The source of this TCR beta chain is a study of T cell repertoires in cytomegalovirus infection. This clonotype has at least ten counts. Its target is not known. V gave up 7 bases and J gave up 2 bases; unmatched junction bases: 10. CDR3 length equals 14 residues. The V gene's germline CDR1 is SQVTM and CDR2 ANQGSEA. Study-wide findings and caveats: Accumulated public TCR beta family frequency recognized individuals carrying CMV together with the relevant HLA. HLA-C-restricted CMV-specific TCR beta clonotypes prevailed in the ex vivo response.

TCRdb re-called the reads through MiXCR, storing one row per CDR3 protein. The table records 450,000 to 600,000 distinct CDR3 sequences, about 10% of them present only once. This TCR came from a human donor in good health (CMV status not recorded). Some clones in this sample may be carry-over from other donors' samples. The rearrangement joins TRBV29-1 to TRBJ1-2, with TRBD1 matching over 7 bases. The source material was PBMCs. The CDR3, as DNA: TGCAGCGCCCTGACAGGGAGGTCAAACTATGGCTACACCTTC. Amino acids: CSALTGRSNYGYTF.